The 11 T cell receptor beta chains below all came from one sample that was sequenced in a study of shared clonotypes between healthy human individuals (dated by TCRdb to about 2020). Library preparation employed the immunoSEQ multiplex PCR assay. TCRdb holds this immuneACCESS table with in-frame rearrangements only. Some clones are missing; in checked studies, unresolved V genes explain under half, and the rest has no known cause. The sample data list about 530,000 clones, and roughly 79% of these were observed just once. Clones ranked in the top ten supply approximately 13% of the sample. The sample taken for sequencing was PBMCs. The receptors shown here come from a woman aged 40 to 50 in good health. Some clones in this sample may be carry-over from other donors' samples.

The CDR3 is CASQRDPYNEQFF. For the CDR3, the DNA is TGTGCCAGCCAACGGGACCCCTACAATGAGCAGTTCTTC. The V gene is TRBV28, the J gene TRBJ2-1; D possibly uses TRBD1 or TRBD2 (5 bases each). Germline V lookup: CDR1 MDHEN, CDR2 SYDVKM. This CDR3 has 13 amino acids. V lost 8 bases to trimming and J lost 2 bases, with 10 bases between them.

In the case of this clone: Other DNA sequences within the sample encode an identical CDR3. The chain has TRBV28 and TRBJ2-1, with D possibly TRBD2 on 6 matching bases. The CDR3 length is 14 residues. V was clipped by 1 base and J by 3 bases, with 7 bases between them. Germline-derived CDR1 and CDR2 are MDHEN and SYDVKM. CDR3 DNA: TGTGCCAGCAGTTTATCGGGACTCTACAATGAGCAGTTCTTC. Translation: CASSLSGLYNEQFF.

The V call is TRBV5-5, the J call TRBJ2-7; 8 bases are a match to TRBD1. Losses at the gene ends were 0 bases for V and 3 bases for J; bases not matched to a gene: 5. The CDR3 spans 15 residues. CDR1 and CDR2 (germline): SGHKS, YYEKEE (reference sequence). Here the CDR3 reads CASSLGTGKVYEQYF. In DNA form, the CDR3 reads TGTGCCAGCAGCTTGGGGACAGGGAAGGTCTACGAGCAGTACTTC. Complete variable domain (other parts from reference TRBV5-5 and TRBJ2-7): DAGVTQSPTHLIKTRGQQVTLRCSPISGHKSVSWYQQVLGQGPQFIFQYYEKEERGRGNFPDRFSARQFPNYSSELNVNALLLGDSALYLCASSLGTGKVYEQYFGPGTRLTVT.

This rearrangement joins TRBV27 to TRBJ2-5; TRBD2 might be the D (7 bases). The germline V gene has CDR1 MNHEY and CDR2 SMNVEV (reference sequence). Between the trimmed V and J ends, which lost 3 bases and 9 bases, there was a span of 17 bases. This CDR3 region has 14 residues. For the CDR3, the DNA is TGTGCCAGCAGTTTTGGGGGGGCGCAGCGCCCCCAGTACTTC. Its protein is CASSFGGAQRPQYF.

The table lists this clone with many counts. The V and J genes are TRBV30 and TRBJ2-2; 10 nucleotides match TRBD2. The CDR3 length is 16 residues. Germline CDR1 GTSNPN, CDR2 SVGIG (reference sequence). The V gene end was trimmed by 4 bases and the J gene end by 6 bases; junction bases not matched to a gene: 11. The CDR3 nucleotides read TGTGCCTGGACCCTAGGGCTAGCGGGAGTGGCCGGGGAGCTGTTTTTT. Translating it yields CAWTLGLAGVAGELFF.

The CDR3 sequence is CSVEDPGGSYEQYF. DNA for the CDR3: TGCAGCGTTGAAGATCCGGGGGGCTCCTACGAGCAGTACTTC. The chain uses TRBV29-1 and TRBJ2-7; 7 bases fit TRBD2. This CDR3 region has 14 residues. From germline, CDR1 is SQVTM and CDR2 ANQGSEA. Trimming removed 0 bases from V and 0 bases from J; junction bases left unmatched: 2.

The V call is TRBV7-8, the J call TRBJ1-5, with unresolved D. The CDR3 is made up of 13 amino acids. CDR1 is SGHVS, CDR2 FQNEAQ, per germline. Trimming stripped 3 bases from V and 7 bases from J, with 10 bases between. CDR3 sequence (DNA): TGTGCCAGCAGCTTCGGGCTAGTACAGCCCCAGCATTTT. Translated, it gives CASSFGLVQPQHF.

This chain connects TRBV5-1 to TRBJ2-2; a possible D gene is TRBD1 (5 bases). The CDR3 spans 15 residues. Trimming shortened V by 2 bases and J by 1 base, and 9 bases separated the two germline ends. CDR1 is SGHRS, CDR2 YFSETQ, per germline. CDR3 protein: CASSLRQGNTGELFF. CDR3 nucleotide sequence: TGCGCCAGCAGCTTACGGCAGGGGAACACCGGGGAGCTGTTTTTT.

The gene calls are TRBV27 and TRBJ1-4; no definite D call. The CDR3 is 14 amino acids. The ends were cut back, 5 bases at V and 0 bases at J, with 7 bases in the middle. Germline V gene sequence: CDR1 MNHEY, CDR2 SMNVEV (reference sequence). Here the CDR3 DNA reads TGTGCCAGCAGTCCGGTAGCAACTAATGAAAAACTGTTTTTT. It yields the protein CASSPVATNEKLFF.

This chain links TRBV7-3 with TRBJ2-5; no reliable D call. In germline, CDR1 is SGHTA, CDR2 FQGTGA. This CDR3 region has 13 residues. Trimming removed 4 bases at V and 0 bases at J, with 6 bases between. CDR3 sequence reads: CASSSWDQETQYF. In DNA, the CDR3 is TGTGCCAGCAGCTCCTGGGACCAAGAGACCCAGTACTTC.

This clone appeared many times. The chain uses TRBV5-1 and TRBJ1-4, with D tentatively TRBD1 (6 bases). Germline CDR1 and CDR2: SGHRS and YFSETQ. V was cut by 3 bases and J by 8 bases, with 17 bases left in between. The CDR3 extends over 15 amino acids. The CDR3 region has the DNA TGCGCCAGCAGCTACGGGCGGACGCAGGGGGAAAAACTGTTTTTT. It is translated as CASSYGRTQGEKLFF.